The rows below give T cell receptor beta chains drawn from one sample of a study of blood T cell repertoires in COVID-19. Data came from immunoSEQ multiplex PCR; TCRdb stores just in-frame clones and leaves some out. The data show tens of thousands of clones, with 88% seen just once and less than 1.5% held by the top ten. Sample: peripheral blood. The source is a woman aged 55-69 years with acute or convalescent COVID-19. Both conserved end residues are part of each CDR3. The D gene is left open where the match is weak. Not every row has a clone size; where given, it reads once, few, many or a size class.

V	J	D	size	length	DNA	CDR3
TRBV6-1	TRBJ1-6	NA	NA	16	TGTGCCAGCAGTGAAGCCGCAGGGGCTGGGATTTCACCCCTCCACTTT	CASSEAAGAGISPLHF
TRBV4-2	TRBJ1-2	NA	NA	15	TGTGCCAGCAGCCAAGCTCATACCGGTGACTATGGCTACACCTTC	CASSQAHTGDYGYTF
TRBV6-6	TRBJ1-2	NA	NA	16	TGTGCCAGCAGTTACCCCACAGGACAGACTAACTATGGCTACACCTTC	CASSYPTGQTNYGYTF
TRBV25-1	TRBJ1-2	TRBD1	NA	15	TGTGCCAGCAGTGATCCCGGGACAGGAGGTGGTGGCTACACCTTC	CASSDPGTGGGGYTF
TRBV10-3	TRBJ2-1	TRBD2	once	13	TGTGCCATCGCACCGGGACTAGGCAATGAGCAGTTCTTC	CAIAPGLGNEQFF
TRBV20-1	TRBJ1-2	TRBD1	NA	11	TGCAGTGCTAACAGGGGTTATGGCTACACCTTC	CSANRGYGYTF
TRBV6-5	TRBJ1-1	NA	NA	13	TGTGCCAGCAGTTACCACAGGAACACTGAAGCTTTCTTT	CASSYHRNTEAFF
TRBV23-1	TRBJ2-1	TRBD2	few	13	TGCGCCAGCAGTCAGGGGACTACTAATAAGCAGTTCTTC	CASSQGTTNKQFF
TRBV5-1	TRBJ1-2	TRBD1	NA	14	TGCGCCAGCACTCCCGGGACAGCATCCTATGGCTACACCTTC	CASTPGTASYGYTF
TRBV7-9	TRBJ1-4	TRBD1	NA	14	TGTGCCATAAATCCAGGACAGGTTAATGAAAAACTGTTTTTT	CAINPGQVNEKLFF
TRBV18	TRBJ2-3	NA	NA	13	TGTGCCAACTCGATGGGCCTCACAGATACGCAGTATTTT	CANSMGLTDTQYF
TRBV10-3	TRBJ2-1	TRBD2	once	16	TGTGCCATCAGCGACCTTCTAGCGGGGGGGTACAATGAGCAGTTCTTC	CAISDLLAGGYNEQFF
TRBV19	TRBJ1-4	TRBD1	few	14	TGTGCCAGTAGTATCGGGACAGGGGATGAAAAACTGTTTTTT	CASSIGTGDEKLFF
TRBV4-1	TRBJ2-3	TRBD2	NA	15	TGCGCCAGCAGCCCCGAAGCGGGGGACACAGATACGCAGTATTTT	CASSPEAGDTDTQYF
TRBV9	TRBJ1-2	TRBD1	NA	16	TGTGCCAGCAGCTCCTGGGACAGGGGGGCTAACTATGGCTACACCTTC	CASSSWDRGANYGYTF
TRBV27	TRBJ1-2	TRBD1	NA	15	TGTGCCAGCAGTTTAGTACAGGGGAATGCCTATGGCTACACCTTC	CASSLVQGNAYGYTF
TRBV5-5	TRBJ2-2	TRBD2	NA	15	TGTGCCAGCCGGGGAGGGGCCTCGAACACCGGGGAGCTGTTTTTT	CASRGGASNTGELFF
TRBV19	TRBJ1-2	TRBD1	few	12	TGTGCCAGTAGCCGGACAGGCTATGGCTACACCTTC	CASSRTGYGYTF
TRBV5-1	TRBJ1-2	NA	NA	13	TGCGCCAGCAGCATTACAGGGATAAATGGCTACACCTTC	CASSITGINGYTF
TRBV11-2	TRBJ2-5	TRBD2	once	17	TGTGCCAGCAGCCCCGGCCAACTAGCGGGGGCCCAAGAGACCCAGTACTTC	CASSPGQLAGAQETQYF
TRBV9	TRBJ1-1	TRBD1	NA	15	TGTGCCAGCAGCGTAGGACGACAGGGCTACACTGAAGCTTTCTTT	CASSVGRQGYTEAFF
TRBV19	TRBJ1-4	NA	NA	14	TGTGCCAGTAGTATTGGGAGAACTAATGAAAAACTGTTTTTT	CASSIGRTNEKLFF
TRBV3-1/TRBV3-2	TRBJ1-1	TRBD1	NA	14	TGTGCCAGCAGCTCACAGGGGGGGAACACTGAAGCTTTCTTT	CASSSQGGNTEAFF
TRBV19	TRBJ1-5	NA	NA	15	TGTGCCAGTAGTATCACATTGAATAGCAATCAGCCCCAGCATTTT	CASSITLNSNQPQHF
TRBV6-1	TRBJ1-5	NA	NA	15	TGTGCCAGCAGTGAAGCGCGGGCACCTACTCAGCCCCAGCATTTT	CASSEARAPTQPQHF
TRBV5-6	TRBJ1-3	NA	once	16	TGTGCCAGCAGCTTAACAGGACTAACCTCTGGAAACACCATATATTTT	CASSLTGLTSGNTIYF
TRBV4-3	TRBJ1-2	TRBD1	NA	15	TGCGCCAGCAGCCAAGGGACAGGCGTTTTCTATGGCTACACCTTC	CASSQGTGVFYGYTF
TRBV19	TRBJ1-1	NA	NA	12	TGTGCCAGTAGTACGGGAAGGACTGAAGCTTTCTTT	CASSTGRTEAFF
TRBV2	TRBJ2-1	TRBD2	NA	17	TGTGCCAGCTACGTAAGGGTCGCTAGCGGGCCTTACAATGAGCAGTTCTTC	CASYVRVASGPYNEQFF
TRBV5-1	TRBJ1-2	NA	NA	14	TGCGCCAGCAGCTTGGCCGGTCAAAGCGGCGGCTACACCTTC	CASSLAGQSGGYTF
TRBV5-1	TRBJ2-2	TRBD1	NA	17	TGCGCCAGCAGCGACAGGGTTACAGCCACGGTTACCGGGGAGCTGTTTTTT	CASSDRVTATVTGELFF
TRBV19	TRBJ1-6	TRBD1	NA	16	TGTGCCAGTAGTCCGCGGACAGGCTCCTATAATTCACCCCTCCACTTT	CASSPRTGSYNSPLHF
TRBV2	TRBJ2-5	NA	NA	12	TGTGCCAGCTGTCTGTACCAAGAGACCCAGTACTTC	CASCLYQETQYF
TRBV15	TRBJ1-1	TRBD1	NA	16	TGTGCCACCAGCAGAGAACTGGACAGGCGGAACACTGAAGCTTTCTTT	CATSRELDRRNTEAFF
TRBV7-8	TRBJ2-1	TRBD2	NA	18	TGTGCCAGCAGCCCGACTAGCGGGCGGCTTACGTTCGAAATCGAGCAGTTCTTC	CASSPTSGRLTFEIEQFF
TRBV7-8	TRBJ1-3	TRBD1	NA	15	TGTGCCAGCTCTGTCGGGACAGACTCTGGAAACACCATATATTTT	CASSVGTDSGNTIYF
TRBV30	TRBJ1-4	TRBD1	NA	14	TGTGCCTGGAGTGGGACAGGGGGTAGTGAAAAACTGTTTTTT	CAWSGTGGSEKLFF
TRBV6-2/TRBV6-3	TRBJ1-1	NA	NA	14	TGTGCCAGCAGTTACCCCAGGGGCCTTCCCGAAGCTTTCTTT	CASSYPRGLPEAFF
TRBV12-3/TRBV12-4	TRBJ1-1	NA	NA	13	TGTGCCAGCACCCCCCAGTTGAACACTGAAGCTTTCTTT	CASTPQLNTEAFF
TRBV6-5	TRBJ1-6	NA	NA	14	TGTGCCAGCACTTCGCTACGGGGGAATTCACCCCTCCACTTT	CASTSLRGNSPLHF
TRBV3-1/TRBV3-2	TRBJ2-1	TRBD1	once	16	TGTGCCAGCAGCCAGCTTGGACAGGGGCTACACAATGAGCAGTTCTTC	CASSQLGQGLHNEQFF
TRBV4-1	TRBJ2-3	NA	NA	18	TGCGCCAGCAGCCACCGCTCGGCTACAGGGTCAACTATTGATACGCAGTATTTT	CASSHRSATGSTIDTQYF
TRBV7-9	TRBJ2-5	NA	NA	15	TGTGCCAGCAGCTGGGGTGGGGGCTCTGGGGAGACCCAGTACTTC	CASSWGGGSGETQYF
TRBV11-2	TRBJ2-6	NA	NA	17	TGTGCCAGCAGACAGATACGGGGTTCTTCTGGGGCCAACGTCCTGACTTTC	CASRQIRGSSGANVLTF
TRBV21-1	TRBJ2-3	NA	NA	21	TGTGCCAGCAGCAAATGGTCCCCACGTCGGCACAGGACAACTAGCACAGATACGCAGTATTTT	CASSKWSPRRHRTTSTDTQYF
TRBV5-4	TRBJ1-4	NA	NA	15	TGTGCCAGCAGCTTTAGGGGCGGAGCGCCCGAAAAACTGTTTTTT	CASSFRGGAPEKLFF